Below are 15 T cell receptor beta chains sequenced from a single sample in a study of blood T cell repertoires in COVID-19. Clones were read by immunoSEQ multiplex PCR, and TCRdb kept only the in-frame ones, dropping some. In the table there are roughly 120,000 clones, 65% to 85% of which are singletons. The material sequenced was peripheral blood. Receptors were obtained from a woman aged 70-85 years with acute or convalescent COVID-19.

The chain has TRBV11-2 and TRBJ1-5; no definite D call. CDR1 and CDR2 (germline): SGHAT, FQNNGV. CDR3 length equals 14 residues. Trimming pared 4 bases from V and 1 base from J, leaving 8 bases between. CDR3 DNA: TGTGCCAGCAGCTCCACGAGGAGCAATCAGCCCCAGCATTTT. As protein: CASSSTRSNQPQHF.

The CDR3 spells CASTGTSAQETQYF. The CDR3 coding sequence is TGTGCCAGCACAGGGACTAGCGCTCAAGAGACCCAGTACTTC. The rearrangement links TRBV7-9 to TRBJ2-5; 10 bases map to TRBD2. The V segment lost 7 bases and the J segment 2 bases; nucleotides outside the gene matches: 4. Germline CDR1 is SEHNR and CDR2 is FQNEAQ (reference sequence). This CDR3 has 14 amino acids.

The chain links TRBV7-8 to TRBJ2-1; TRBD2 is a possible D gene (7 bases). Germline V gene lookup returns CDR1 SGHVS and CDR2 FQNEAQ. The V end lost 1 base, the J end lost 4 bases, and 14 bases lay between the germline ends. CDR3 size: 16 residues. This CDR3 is CASSLEGGFIYNEQFF. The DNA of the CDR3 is TGTGCCAGCAGCTTAGAGGGGGGGTTTATTTACAATGAGCAGTTCTTC.

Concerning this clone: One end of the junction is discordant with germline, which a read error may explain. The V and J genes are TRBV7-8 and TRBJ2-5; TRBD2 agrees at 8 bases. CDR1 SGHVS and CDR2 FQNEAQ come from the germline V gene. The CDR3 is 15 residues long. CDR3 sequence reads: CASSVAGRQQETQYF. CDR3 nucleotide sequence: TGTGCCAGCAGCGTAGCGGGGAGACAACAAGAGACCCAGTACTTC.

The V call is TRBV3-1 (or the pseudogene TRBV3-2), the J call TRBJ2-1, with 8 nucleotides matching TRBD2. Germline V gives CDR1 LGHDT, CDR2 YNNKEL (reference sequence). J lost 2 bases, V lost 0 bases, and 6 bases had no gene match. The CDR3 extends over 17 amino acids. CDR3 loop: CASSQDRRGATYNEQFF. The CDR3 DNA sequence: TGTGCCAGCAGCCAAGATCGGCGGGGGGCGACCTACAATGAGCAGTTCTTC.

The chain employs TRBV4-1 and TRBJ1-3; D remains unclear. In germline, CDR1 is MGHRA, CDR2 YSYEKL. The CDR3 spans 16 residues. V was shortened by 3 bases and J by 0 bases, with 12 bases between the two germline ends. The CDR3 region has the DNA TGCGCCAGCAGCCAGGCACAGTTTCTCTCTGGAAACACCATATATTTT. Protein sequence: CASSQAQFLSGNTIYF.

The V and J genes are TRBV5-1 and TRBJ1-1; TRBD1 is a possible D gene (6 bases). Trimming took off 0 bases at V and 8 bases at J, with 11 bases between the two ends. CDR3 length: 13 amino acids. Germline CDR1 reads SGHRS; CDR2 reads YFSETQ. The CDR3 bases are TGCGCCAGCAGCTTGGGTTCCGGGACAGAAGCTTTCTTT. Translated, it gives CASSLGSGTEAFF.

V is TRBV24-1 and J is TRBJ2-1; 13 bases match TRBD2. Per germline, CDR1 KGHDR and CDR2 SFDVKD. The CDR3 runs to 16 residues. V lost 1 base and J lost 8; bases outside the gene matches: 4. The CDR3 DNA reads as TGTGCCACCAGTGATTTCGGGACTAGCGGGAACGATGAGCAGTTCTTC. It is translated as CATSDFGTSGNDEQFF.

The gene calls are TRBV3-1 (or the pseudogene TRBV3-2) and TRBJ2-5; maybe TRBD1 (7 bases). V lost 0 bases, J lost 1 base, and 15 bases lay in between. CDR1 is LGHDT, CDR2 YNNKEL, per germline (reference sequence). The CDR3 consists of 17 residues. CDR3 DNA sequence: TGTGCCAGCAGCCAAGATAGGAGGGCAGGGGGCCAAGAGACCCAGTACTTC. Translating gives CASSQDRRAGGQETQYF.

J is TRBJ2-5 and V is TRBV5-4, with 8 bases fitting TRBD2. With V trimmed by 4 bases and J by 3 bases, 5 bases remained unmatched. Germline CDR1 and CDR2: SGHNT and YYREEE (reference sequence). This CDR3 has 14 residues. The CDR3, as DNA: TGTGCCAGCAGCCGGGAACTAGCGGAAGAGACCCAGTACTTC. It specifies CASSRELAEETQYF.

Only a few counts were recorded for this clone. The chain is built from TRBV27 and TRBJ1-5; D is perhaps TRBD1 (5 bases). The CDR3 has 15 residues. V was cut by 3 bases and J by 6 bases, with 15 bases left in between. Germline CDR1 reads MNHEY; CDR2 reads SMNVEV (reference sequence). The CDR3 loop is CASSLVPGGGQPQHF. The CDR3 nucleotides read TGTGCCAGCAGTTTGGTTCCCGGGGGGGGTCAGCCCCAGCATTTT.

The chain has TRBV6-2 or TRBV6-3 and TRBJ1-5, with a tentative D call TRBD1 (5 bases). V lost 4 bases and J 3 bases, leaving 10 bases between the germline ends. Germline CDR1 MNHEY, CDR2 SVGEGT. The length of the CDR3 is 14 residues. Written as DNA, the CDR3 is TGTGCCAGCAGTTGGCAGGGAACCAATCAGCCCCAGCATTTT. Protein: CASSWQGTNQPQHF.

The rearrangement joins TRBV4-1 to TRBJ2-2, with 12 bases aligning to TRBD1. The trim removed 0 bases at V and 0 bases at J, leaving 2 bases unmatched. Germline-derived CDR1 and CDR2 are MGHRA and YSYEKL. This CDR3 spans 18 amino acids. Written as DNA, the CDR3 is TGCGCCAGCAGCCAAGACGGGACAGGGGGCCCGAACACCGGGGAGCTGTTTTTT. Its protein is CASSQDGTGGPNTGELFF.

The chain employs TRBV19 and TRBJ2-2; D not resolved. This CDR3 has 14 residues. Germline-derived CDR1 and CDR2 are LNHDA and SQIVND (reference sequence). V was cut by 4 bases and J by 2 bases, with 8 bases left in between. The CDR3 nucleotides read TGTGCCAGTAGTACTTACTCCAACACCGGGGAGCTGTTTTTT. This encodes CASSTYSNTGELFF.

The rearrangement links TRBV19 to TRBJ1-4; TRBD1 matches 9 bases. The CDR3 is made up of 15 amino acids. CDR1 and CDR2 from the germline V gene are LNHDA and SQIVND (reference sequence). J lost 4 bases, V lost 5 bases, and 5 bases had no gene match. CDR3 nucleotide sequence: TGTGCCAGTAGTCTCCGGGACAGGGTTAATGAAAAACTGTTTTTT. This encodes CASSLRDRVNEKLFF.